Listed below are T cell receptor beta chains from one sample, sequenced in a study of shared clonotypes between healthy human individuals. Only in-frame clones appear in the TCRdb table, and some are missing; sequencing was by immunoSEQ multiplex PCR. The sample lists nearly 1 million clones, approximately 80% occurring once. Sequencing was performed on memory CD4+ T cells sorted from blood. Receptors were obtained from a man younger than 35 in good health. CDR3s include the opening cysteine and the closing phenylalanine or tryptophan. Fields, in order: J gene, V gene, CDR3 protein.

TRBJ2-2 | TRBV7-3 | CASSPSPTGELFF
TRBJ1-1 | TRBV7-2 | CASSKGWSPNTEAFF
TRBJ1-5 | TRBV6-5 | CASSSTTGGSQPQHF
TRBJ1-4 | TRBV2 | CASSGQGEIRMLFF
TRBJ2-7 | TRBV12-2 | CASRRLCGSPSYEQYF
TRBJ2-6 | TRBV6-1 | CASSGTGRGGKANVLTF
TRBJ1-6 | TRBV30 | CACSQGSGNSPLHF
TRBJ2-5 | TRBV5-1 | CASSLATGGAETQYF
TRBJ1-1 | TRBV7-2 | CASSLGANTEAFF
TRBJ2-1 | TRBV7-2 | CASSLDFGSPEQFF
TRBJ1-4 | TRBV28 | CASSSTGLKGNEKLFF
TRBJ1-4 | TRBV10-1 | CASSESGQKNEKLFF
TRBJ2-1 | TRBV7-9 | CASSLATLNEQFF
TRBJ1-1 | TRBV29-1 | CSARHGTLGTEAFF
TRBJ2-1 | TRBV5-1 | CASSLVAGGGNEQFF
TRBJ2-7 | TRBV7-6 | CASSTFGGAEQYF
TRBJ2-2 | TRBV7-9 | CASSLDGSYGELFF
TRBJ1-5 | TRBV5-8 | CASSPPGRGNQPQHF
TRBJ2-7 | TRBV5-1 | CASSLGRSYEQYF
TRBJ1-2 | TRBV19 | CASSISVDTARGYTF